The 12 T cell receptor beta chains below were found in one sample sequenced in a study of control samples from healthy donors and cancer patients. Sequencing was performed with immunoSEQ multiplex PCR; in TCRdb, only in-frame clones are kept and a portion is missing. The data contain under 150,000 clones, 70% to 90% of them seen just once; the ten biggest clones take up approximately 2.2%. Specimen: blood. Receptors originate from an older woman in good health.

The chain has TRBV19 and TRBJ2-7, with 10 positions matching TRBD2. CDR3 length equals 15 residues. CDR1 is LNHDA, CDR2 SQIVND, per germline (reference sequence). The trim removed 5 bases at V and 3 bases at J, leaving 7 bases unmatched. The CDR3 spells CASSASGGAYYEQYF. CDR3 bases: TGTGCCAGTAGTGCCAGCGGGGGGGCCTACTACGAGCAGTACTTC.

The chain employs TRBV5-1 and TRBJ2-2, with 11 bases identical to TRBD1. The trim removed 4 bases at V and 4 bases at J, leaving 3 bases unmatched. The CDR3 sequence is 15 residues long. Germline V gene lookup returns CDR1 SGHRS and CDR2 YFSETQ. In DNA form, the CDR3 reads TGCGCCAGCAGCCCCGGGACAGGGGGCACCGGGGAGCTGTTTTTT. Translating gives CASSPGTGGTGELFF.

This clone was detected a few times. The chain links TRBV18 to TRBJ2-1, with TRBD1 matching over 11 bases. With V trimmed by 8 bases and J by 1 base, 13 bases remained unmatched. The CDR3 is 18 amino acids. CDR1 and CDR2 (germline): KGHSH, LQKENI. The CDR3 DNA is TGTGCCAGCGTACCGCAGGGGACAGGGGGGGGATCCTACAATGAGCAGTTCTTC. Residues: CASVPQGTGGGSYNEQFF.

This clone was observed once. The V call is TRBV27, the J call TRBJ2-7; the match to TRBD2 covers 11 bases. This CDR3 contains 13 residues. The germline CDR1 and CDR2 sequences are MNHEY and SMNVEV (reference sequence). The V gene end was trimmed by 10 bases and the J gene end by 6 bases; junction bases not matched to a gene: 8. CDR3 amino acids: CATRGLAGLEQYF. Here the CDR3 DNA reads TGTGCCACCAGAGGACTAGCGGGCCTCGAGCAGTACTTC.

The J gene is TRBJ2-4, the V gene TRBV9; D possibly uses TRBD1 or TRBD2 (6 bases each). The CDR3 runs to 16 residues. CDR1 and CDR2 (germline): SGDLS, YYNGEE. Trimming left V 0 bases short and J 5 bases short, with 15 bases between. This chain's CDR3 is CASSVATWGAQNIQYF. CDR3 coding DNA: TGTGCCAGCAGCGTAGCTACGTGGGGGGCCCAAAACATTCAGTACTTC.

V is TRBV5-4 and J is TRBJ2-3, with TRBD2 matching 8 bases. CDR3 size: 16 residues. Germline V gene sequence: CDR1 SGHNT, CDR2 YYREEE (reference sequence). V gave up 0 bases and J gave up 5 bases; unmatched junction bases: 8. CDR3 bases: TGTGCCAGCAGCTTGGGAGGAGTAGCGGGGCAAGATACGCAGTATTTT. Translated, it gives CASSLGGVAGQDTQYF.

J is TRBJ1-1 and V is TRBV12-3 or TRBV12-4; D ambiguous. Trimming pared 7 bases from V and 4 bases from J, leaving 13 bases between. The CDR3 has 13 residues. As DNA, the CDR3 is TGTGCCAGCACTACGGAGCGTCCCACTGAAGCTTTCTTT. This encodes CASTTERPTEAFF.

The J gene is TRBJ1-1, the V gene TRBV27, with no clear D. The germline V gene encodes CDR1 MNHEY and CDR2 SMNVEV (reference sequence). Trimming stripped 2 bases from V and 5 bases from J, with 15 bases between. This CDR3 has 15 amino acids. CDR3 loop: CASSLRGKIGTEAFF. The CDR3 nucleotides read TGTGCCAGCAGTTTACGGGGAAAGATTGGGACTGAAGCTTTCTTT.

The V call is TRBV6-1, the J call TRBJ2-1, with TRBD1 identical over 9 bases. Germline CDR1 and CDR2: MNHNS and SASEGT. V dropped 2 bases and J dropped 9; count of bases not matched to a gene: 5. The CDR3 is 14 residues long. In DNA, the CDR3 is TGTGCCAGCAGTGAAAGACAGGGGGTGGTTGAGCAGTTCTTC. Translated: CASSERQGVVEQFF.

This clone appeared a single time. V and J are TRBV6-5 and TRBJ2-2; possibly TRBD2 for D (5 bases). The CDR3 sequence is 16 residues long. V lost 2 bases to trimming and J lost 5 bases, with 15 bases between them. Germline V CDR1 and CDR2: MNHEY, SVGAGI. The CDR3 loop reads CASSYRVPGYTGELFF. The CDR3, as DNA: TGTGCCAGCAGTTACAGGGTCCCGGGGTATACCGGGGAGCTGTTTTTT.

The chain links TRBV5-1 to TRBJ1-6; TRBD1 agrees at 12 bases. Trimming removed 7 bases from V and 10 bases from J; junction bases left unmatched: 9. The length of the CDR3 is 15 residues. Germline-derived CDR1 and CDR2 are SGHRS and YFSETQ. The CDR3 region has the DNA TGCGCCAGCCAACCGGGACAGGGGGCAGAGTCACCCCTCCACTTT. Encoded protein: CASQPGQGAESPLHF.

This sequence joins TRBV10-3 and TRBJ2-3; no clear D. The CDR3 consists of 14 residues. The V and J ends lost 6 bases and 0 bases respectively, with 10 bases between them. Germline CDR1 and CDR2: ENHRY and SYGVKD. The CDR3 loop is CAISVGLSTDTQYF. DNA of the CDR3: TGTGCCATCAGCGTGGGGTTGAGCACAGATACGCAGTATTTT.